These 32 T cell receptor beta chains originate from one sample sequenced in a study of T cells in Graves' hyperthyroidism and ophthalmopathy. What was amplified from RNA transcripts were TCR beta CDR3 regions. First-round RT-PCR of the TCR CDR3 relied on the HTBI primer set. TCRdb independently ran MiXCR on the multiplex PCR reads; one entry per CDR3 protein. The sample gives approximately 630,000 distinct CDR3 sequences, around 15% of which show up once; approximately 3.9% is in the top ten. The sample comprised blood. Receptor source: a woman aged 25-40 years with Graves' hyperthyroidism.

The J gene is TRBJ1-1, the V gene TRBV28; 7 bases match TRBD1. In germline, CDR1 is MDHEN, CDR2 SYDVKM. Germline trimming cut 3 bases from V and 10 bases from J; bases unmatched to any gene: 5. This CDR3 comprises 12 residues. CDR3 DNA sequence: TGTGCCAGCAGTTTGCGGGACAGCCCAGCTTTCTTT. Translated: CASSLRDSPAFF.

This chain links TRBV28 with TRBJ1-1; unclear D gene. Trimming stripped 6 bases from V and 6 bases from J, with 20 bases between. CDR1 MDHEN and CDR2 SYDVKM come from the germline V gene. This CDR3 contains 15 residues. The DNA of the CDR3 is TGTGCCAGCAGCCCAACGGGGTTTAGGATCGCTGAAGCTTTCTTT. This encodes CASSPTGFRIAEAFF.

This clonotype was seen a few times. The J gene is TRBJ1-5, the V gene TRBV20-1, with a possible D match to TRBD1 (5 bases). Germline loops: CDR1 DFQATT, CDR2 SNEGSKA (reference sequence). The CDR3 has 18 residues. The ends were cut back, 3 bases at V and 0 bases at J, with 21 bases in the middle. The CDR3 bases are TGCAGTGCTAGTTCCGGGACTCGGGGCCGTTATAGCAATCAGCCCCAGCATTTT. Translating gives CSASSGTRGRYSNQPQHF.

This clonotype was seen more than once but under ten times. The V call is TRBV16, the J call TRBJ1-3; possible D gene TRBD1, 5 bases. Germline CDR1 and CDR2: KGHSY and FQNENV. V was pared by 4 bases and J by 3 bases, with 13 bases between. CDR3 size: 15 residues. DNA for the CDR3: TGTGCCAGCAGCCCTACTCGGGACGGTGGAAACACCATATATTTT. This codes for CASSPTRDGGNTIYF. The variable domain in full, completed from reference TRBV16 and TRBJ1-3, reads GEEVAQTPKHLVRGEGQKAKLYCAPIKGHSYVFWYQQVLKNEFKFLISFQNENVFDETGMPKERFSAKCLPNSPCSLEIQATKLEDSAVYFCASSPTRDGGNTIYFGEGSWLTVV.

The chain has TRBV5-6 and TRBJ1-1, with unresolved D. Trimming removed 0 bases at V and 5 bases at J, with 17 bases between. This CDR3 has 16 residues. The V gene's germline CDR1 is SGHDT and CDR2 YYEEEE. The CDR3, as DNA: TGTGCCAGCAGCTTGGCAGCCTCGGGCCTCCTAACTGAAGCTTTCTTT. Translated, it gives CASSLAASGLLTEAFF.

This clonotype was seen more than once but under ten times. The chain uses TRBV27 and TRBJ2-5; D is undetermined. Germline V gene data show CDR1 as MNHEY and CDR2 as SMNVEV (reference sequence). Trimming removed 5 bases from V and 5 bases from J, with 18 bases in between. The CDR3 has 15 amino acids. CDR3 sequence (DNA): TGTGCCAGCAGTCCAAGGCGACTCCCCGGTGAGACCCAGTACTTC. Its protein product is CASSPRRLPGETQYF.

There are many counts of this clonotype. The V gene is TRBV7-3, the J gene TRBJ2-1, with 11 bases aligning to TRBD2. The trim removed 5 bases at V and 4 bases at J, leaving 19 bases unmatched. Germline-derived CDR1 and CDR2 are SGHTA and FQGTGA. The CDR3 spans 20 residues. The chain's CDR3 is CASSPRGGGLADPWYNEQFF. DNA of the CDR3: TGTGCCAGCAGCCCTAGGGGAGGGGGACTAGCGGACCCCTGGTACAATGAGCAGTTCTTC. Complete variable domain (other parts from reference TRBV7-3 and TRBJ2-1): GAGVSQTPSNKVTEKGKYVELRCDPISGHTALYWYRQSLGQGPEFLIYFQGTGAADDSGLPNDRFFAVRPEGSVSTLKIQRTERGDSAVYLCASSPRGGGLADPWYNEQFFGPGTRLTVL.

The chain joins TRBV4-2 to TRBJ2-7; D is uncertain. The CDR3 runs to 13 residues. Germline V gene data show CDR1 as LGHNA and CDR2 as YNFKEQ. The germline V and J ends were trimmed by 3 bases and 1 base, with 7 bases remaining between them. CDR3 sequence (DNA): TGTGCCAGCAGCCAGGCGACTTCCTACGAGCAGTACTTC. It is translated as CASSQATSYEQYF.

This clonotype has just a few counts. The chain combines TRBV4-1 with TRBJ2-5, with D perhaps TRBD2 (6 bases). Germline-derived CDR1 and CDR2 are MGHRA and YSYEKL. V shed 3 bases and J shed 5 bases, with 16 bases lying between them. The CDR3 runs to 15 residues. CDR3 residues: CASSQSRFREETQYF. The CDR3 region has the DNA TGCGCCAGCAGCCAGTCAAGGTTCCGGGAGGAGACCCAGTACTTC.

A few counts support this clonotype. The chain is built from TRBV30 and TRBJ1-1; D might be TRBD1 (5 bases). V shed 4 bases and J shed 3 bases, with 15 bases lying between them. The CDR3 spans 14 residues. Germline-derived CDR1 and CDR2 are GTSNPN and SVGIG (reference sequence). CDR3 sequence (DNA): TGTGCCTGGATATTTCAGACAGCGTACACTGAAGCTTTCTTT. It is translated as CAWIFQTAYTEAFF. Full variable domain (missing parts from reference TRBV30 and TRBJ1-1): SQTIHQWPATLVQPVGSPLSLECTVEGTSNPNLYWYRQAAGRGLQLLFYSVGIGQISSEVPQNLSASRPQDRQFILSSKKLLLSDSGFYLCAWIFQTAYTEAFFGQGTRLTVV.

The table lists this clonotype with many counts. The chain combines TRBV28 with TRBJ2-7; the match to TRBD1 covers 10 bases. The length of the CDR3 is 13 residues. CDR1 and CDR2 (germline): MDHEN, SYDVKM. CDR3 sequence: CASQDRGVREQYF. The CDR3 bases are TGTGCTAGCCAGGACAGGGGGGTGAGGGAGCAGTACTTC.

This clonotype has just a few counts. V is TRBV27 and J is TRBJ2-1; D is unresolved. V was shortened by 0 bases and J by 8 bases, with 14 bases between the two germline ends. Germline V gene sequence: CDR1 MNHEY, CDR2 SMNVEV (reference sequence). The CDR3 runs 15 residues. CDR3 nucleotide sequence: TGTGCCAGCAGTTTATCAGTTGTAAGTATCGATGAGCAGTTCTTC. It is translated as CASSLSVVSIDEQFF.

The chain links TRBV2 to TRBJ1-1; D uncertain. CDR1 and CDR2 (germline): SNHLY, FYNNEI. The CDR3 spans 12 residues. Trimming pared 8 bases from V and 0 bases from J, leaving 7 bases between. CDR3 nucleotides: TGTGCCAGCCAACTCATGAACACTGAAGCTTTCTTT. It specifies CASQLMNTEAFF.

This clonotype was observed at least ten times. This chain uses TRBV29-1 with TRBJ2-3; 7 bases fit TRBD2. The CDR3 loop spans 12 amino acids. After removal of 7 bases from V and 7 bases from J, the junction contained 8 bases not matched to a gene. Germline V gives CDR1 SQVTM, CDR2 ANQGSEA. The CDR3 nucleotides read TGCAGCGCGGGGGAGGGCTATAATACGCAGTATTTT. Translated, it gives CSAGEGYNTQYF.

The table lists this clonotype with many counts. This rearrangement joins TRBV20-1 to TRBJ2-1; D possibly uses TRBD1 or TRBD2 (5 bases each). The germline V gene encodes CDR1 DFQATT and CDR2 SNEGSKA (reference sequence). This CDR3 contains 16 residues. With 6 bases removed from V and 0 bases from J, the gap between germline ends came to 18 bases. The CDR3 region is CSALLRAGSSYNEQFF. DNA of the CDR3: TGCAGTGCCCTCCTCCGGGCAGGGAGCTCCTACAATGAGCAGTTCTTC.

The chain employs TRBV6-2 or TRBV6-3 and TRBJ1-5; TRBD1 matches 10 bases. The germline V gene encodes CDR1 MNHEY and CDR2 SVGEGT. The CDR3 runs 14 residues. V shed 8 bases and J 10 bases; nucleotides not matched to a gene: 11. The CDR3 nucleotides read TGTGCCAGCTATTCAGGGACAGGGGCCGGACCCCAGCATTTT. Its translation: CASYSGTGAGPQHF.

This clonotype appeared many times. The CDR3 sequence: CASSGHQLATDTGQFF. In nucleotides, the CDR3 is TGTGCCAGCAGTGGCCATCAACTAGCGACTGATACAGGGCAGTTCTTC. The chain combines TRBV27 with TRBJ2-1; 7 bases line up with TRBD2. The germline V gene encodes CDR1 MNHEY and CDR2 SMNVEV (reference sequence). This CDR3 has 16 residues. With 5 bases clipped from V and 12 bases from J, the junction kept 19 bases outside the gene matches.

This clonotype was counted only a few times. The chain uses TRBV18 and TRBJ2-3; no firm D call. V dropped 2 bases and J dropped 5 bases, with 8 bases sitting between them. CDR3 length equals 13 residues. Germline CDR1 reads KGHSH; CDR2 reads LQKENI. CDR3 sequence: CASSPGSRDTQYF. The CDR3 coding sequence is TGTGCCAGCTCACCAGGGTCCAGAGATACGCAGTATTTT.

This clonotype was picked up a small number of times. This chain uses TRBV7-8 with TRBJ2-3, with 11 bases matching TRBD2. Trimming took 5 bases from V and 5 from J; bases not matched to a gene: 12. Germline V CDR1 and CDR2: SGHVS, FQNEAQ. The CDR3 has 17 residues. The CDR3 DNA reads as TGTGCCAGCAGCCCTCTAGCGGGAGGCCTTATTATAGATACGCAGTATTTT. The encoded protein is CASSPLAGGLIIDTQYF.

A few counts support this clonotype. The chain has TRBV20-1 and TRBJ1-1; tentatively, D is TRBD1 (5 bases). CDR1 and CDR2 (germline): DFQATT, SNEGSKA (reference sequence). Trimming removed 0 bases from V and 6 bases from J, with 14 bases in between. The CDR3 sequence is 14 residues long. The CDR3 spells CSARDQVQGAEAFF. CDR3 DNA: TGCAGTGCTAGAGATCAGGTCCAGGGAGCTGAAGCTTTCTTT.

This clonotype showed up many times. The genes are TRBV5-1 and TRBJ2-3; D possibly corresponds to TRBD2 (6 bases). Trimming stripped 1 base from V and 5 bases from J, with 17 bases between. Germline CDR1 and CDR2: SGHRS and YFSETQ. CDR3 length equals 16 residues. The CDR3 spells CASSLIPGRSEDTQYF. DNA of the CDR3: TGCGCCAGCAGCTTGATCCCCGGGAGAAGCGAAGATACGCAGTATTTT.

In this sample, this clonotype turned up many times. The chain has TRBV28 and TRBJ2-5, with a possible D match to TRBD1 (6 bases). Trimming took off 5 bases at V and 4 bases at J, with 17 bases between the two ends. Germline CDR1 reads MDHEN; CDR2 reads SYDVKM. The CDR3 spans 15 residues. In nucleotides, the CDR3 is TGTGCCAGCAGTACATTCCTTACAGGGACAGAGACCCAGTACTTC. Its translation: CASSTFLTGTETQYF.

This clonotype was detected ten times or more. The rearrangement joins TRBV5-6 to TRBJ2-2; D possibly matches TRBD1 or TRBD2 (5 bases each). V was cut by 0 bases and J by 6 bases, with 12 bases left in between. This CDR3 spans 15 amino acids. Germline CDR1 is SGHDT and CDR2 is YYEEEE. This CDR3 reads CASSLVGTSAGELFF. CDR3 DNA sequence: TGTGCCAGCAGCTTGGTTGGGACCAGCGCCGGGGAGCTGTTTTTT.

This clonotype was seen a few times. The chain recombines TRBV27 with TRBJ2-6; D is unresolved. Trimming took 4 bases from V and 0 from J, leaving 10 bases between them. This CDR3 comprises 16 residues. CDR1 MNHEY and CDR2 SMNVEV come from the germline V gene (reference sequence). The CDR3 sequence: CASSSQKISGANVLTF. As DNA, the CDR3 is TGTGCCAGCAGTTCACAGAAAATCTCTGGGGCCAACGTCCTGACTTTC.

CDR3 amino acids: CSARDRGRVEAFF. The DNA of the CDR3 is TGCAGTGCTAGAGATCGTGGGAGGGTTGAAGCTTTCTTT. The V and J genes are TRBV20-1 and TRBJ1-1; D ambiguous. Germline V gene lookup returns CDR1 DFQATT and CDR2 SNEGSKA (reference sequence). The V gene lost 0 bases and the J gene lost 7 bases, with 12 bases spanning the gap. The length of the CDR3 is 13 residues.

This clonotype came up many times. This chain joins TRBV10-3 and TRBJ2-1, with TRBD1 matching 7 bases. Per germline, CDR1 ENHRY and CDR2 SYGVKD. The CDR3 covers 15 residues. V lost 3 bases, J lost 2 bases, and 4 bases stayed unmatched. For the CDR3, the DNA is TGTGCCATCAGTGAAGGAGACAGGGCCTACAATGAGCAGTTCTTC. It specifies CAISEGDRAYNEQFF.

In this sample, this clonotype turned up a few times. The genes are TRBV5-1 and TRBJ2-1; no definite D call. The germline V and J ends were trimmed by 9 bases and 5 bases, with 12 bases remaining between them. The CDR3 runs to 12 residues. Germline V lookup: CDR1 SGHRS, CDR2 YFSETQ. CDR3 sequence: CATKDGNNEQFF. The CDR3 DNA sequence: TGCGCCACCAAAGACGGCAACAATGAGCAGTTCTTC.

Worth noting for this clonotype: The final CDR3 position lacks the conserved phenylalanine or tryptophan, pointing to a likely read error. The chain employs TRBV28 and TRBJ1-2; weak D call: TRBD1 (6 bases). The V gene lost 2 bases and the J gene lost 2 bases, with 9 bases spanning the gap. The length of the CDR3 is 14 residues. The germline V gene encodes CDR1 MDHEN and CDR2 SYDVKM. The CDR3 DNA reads TGTGCCAGCAGTTTAGACAGGCGGAACTATGGCTACACCCTC. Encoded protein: CASSLDRRNYGYTL.

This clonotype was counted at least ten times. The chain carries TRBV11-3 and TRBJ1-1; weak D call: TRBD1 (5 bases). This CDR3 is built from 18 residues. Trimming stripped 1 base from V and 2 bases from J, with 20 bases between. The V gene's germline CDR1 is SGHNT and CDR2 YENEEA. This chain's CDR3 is CASSLVRGRTGRNTEAFF. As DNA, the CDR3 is TGTGCCAGCAGCTTAGTGCGCGGGAGGACGGGACGTAACACTGAAGCTTTCTTT.

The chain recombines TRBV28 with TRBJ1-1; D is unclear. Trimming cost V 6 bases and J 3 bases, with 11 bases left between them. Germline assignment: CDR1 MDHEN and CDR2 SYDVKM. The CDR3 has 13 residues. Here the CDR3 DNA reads TGTGCCAGCAGGTCGGACGGATACACTGAAGCTTTCTTT. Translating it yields CASRSDGYTEAFF. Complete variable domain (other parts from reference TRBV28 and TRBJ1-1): DVKVTQSSRYLVKRTGEKVFLECVQDMDHENMFWYRQDPGLGLRLIYFSYDVKMKEKGDIPEGYSVSREKKERFSLILESASTNQTSMYLCASRSDGYTEAFFGQGTRLTVV.

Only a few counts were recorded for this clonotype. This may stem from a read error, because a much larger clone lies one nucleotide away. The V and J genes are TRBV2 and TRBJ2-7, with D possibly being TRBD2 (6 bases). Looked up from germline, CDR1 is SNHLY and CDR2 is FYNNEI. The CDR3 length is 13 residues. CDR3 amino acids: CASSVILAYEQHF. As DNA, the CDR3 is TGTGCCAGCAGTGTGATACTAGCCTACGAGCAGCACTTC. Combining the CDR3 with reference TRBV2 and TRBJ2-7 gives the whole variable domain EPEVTQTPSHQVTQMGQEVILRCVPISNHLYFYWYRQILGQKVEFLVSFYNNEISEKSEIFDDQFSVERPDGSNFTLKIRSTKLEDSAMYFCASSVILAYEQHFGPGTRLTVT.

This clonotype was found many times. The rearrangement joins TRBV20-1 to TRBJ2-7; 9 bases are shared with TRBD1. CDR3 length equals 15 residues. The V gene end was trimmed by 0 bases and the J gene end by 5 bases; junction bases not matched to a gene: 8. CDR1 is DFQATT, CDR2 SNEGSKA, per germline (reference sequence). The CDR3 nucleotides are TGCAGTGCTAGAGATCGGGACAGGGCTTACCACGAGCAGTACTTC. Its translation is CSARDRDRAYHEQYF.